This TCR beta chain was obtained from a study of shared clonotypes between healthy human individuals (dated by TCRdb to between 2020 and 2021). Looking at the study overall: Two women and three men aged 18 to 49 years were included in the cohort. To estimate repertoire size and how much clonotypes are shared between individuals, the study performed deep sequencing of blood TCR repertoires from roughly five healthy adults. Different laboratories and diverse techniques were used to prepare libraries and sequence TCR repertoires, to increase sequencing depth and limit assay-specific biases. For each donor, three plates each were used for CD4 naive and CD4 memory, two plates were used for CD8 naive, and one plate was used for CD8 memory. Each donor's leukapheresis produced roughly between roughly 0.85 and 9.5 billion PBMCs.

Using the deep immunoSEQ assay, TCR CDR3 regions were amplified from genomic DNA by multiplex PCR. Genomic DNA extracted from each cell subset was distributed evenly over all wells of several immunoSEQ 96-well plates, and each plate served as one replicate. For sorted subsets, about 200 ng genomic DNA, equal to about 30,000 T cell genomes, was loaded into each replicate PCR. Purified libraries were measured with a Qubit 3.0 fluorometer, size-checked on a Bioanalyzer 2100, and measured again with the KAPA Library Quantification kit. Every immunoSEQ 96-well plate was sequenced on a separate single-read 150-cycle Illumina NextSeq 550 flow cell. The authors' pipeline ran thus. Because the immunoSEQ output included only junctional sequences and no quality scores, the filtering could not be the same as the filtering used for full-length reads. To assign V/J genes and CDR3, sequences were annotated using PyIR, a Python wrapper for IgBLAST v1.9, with IMGT germline references. Reads were filtered out if the reads had weak V/J assignments (E-value above 1e-6), no CDR3, stop codons, out-of-frame junctions, or ambiguous translated residues. A V3J clonotype was defined by an identical inferred V gene, J gene, and CDR3 amino acid sequence. Percentage overlap between repertoires was calculated by dividing the number of shared unique clonotypes by the size of the smaller repertoire. Three approaches were used to assess repertoire richness: RTK rarefaction, the Chao1 estimator, and Recon v2.1 estimates of unobserved clonotypes. Generation probabilities were computed with OLGA for all TCRbeta clonotypes obtained by the gDNA method from several donors. TCRdb stores this immuneACCESS table with in-frame sequences only. Part of the clones is absent; in the studies checked, under half of the shortfall reflects unresolved V genes, and no reason is known for the rest. The DNA gave D and trimming, while V, J and clone size come from that table. The sample yields 700,000 to 950,000 clones; about 97% were counted once. The leading ten clones occupy under 0.25% of the sample.

CD8 naive samples were obtained by positive selection for CCR7 among CD45RO-negative cells, yielding a CD45RA+CCR7+ population from which TemRA cells were excluded. Donors were healthy HIV-negative adults with no recently reported acute infections or vaccinations. All donors were Caucasian adults living in Nashville, Tennessee, USA. After blood collection by leukapheresis, PBMCs were isolated using Ficoll-Histopaque density gradient centrifugation and then cryopreserved in the vapor phase of liquid nitrogen. Analytical flow cytometry was used to check the purity and quantity of each magnetically sorted T cell population. Each sorted fraction had its genomic DNA isolated and then quantified by UV absorbance on a Nanodrop 2000c. To note about this clone: What this receptor recognizes is not known. Nothing much larger sits one base from this clone, and base qualities are not available.

Findings and caveats that apply to the study as a whole: Even with the large sequencing depth, rarefaction of the sorted-subset datasets indicated that sequencing was incomplete. Based on pairwise subsampling, the degree of clonotype sharing among donors was expected to be affected by sequencing depth. About 5% of naive CD4, 3% to 4% of naive CD8, roughly 2.4% of memory CD4, and approximately 0.39% of memory CD8 clonotypes were shared across a few donors. Naive subsets generally had larger estimated clonotype richness than memory subsets did. The genetic and exposure-history diversity represented was limited by the small number of donors. Compared with non-shared clonotypes, clonotypes shared by all four sorted-subset donors had higher generation probabilities. Only blood was sampled, and tissue TCR repertoires likely differ from those in blood.

The clonotype comes from a man younger than 40 in good health. Sequences were obtained from naive CD8+ T cells sorted from blood. The label giving this sample's cell subset or site can be read as: CD45RA+CCR7+.

The nucleotides are TGCGCCAGCAGCCAATTCCGGGACAGGGGGCTGTACGAGCAGTACTTC. Its product reads: CASSQFRDRGLYEQYF. The chain is assembled from TRBV4-1 and TRBJ2-7, and 12 junction bases match TRBD1. CDR1 and CDR2 are drawn from the germline V gene: MGHRA, YSYEKL. The CDR3 spans 16 residues, from the cysteine through the phenylalanine. The kept DNA is CDR3 alone, 48 bases in frame from the first base. Trimming removed 2 bases from V and 4 bases from J; the gene matches leave 6 bases unexplained.